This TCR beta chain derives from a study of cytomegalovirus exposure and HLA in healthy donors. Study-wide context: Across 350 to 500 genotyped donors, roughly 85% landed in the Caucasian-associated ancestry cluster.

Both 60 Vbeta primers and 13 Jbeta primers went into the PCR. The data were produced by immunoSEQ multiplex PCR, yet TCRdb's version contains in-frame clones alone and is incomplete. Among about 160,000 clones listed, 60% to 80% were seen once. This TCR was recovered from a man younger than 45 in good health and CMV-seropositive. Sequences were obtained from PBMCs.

The CDR3 protein is CASGLYTNYGYTF. CDR3 sequence (DNA): TGTGCTAGTGGTTTGTACACCAACTATGGCTACACCTTC. V usage is TRBV12-5 and J usage is TRBJ1-2; D gene ambiguous. V lost 2 bases, J lost 2 bases, and 6 bases lay in between. The CDR3 contains 13 residues. Per the germline V gene, CDR1 is LGHNT and CDR2 is FRNRAP.